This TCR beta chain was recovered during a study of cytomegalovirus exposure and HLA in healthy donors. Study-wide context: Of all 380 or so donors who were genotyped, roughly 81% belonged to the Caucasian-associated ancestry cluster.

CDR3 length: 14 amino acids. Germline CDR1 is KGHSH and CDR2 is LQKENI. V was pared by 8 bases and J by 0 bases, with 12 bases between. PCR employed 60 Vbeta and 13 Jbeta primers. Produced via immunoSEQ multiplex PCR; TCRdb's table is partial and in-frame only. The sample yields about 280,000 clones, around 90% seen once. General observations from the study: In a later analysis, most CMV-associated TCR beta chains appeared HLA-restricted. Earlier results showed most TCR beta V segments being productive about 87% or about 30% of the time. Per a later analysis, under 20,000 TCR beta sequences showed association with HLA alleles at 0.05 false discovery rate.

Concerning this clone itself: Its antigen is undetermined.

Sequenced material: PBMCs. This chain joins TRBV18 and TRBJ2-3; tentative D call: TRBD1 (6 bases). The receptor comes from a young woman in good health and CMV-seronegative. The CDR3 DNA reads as TGTGCCAGCAATCGTAGGGGGAGCACAGATACGCAGTATTTT. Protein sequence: CASNRRGSTDTQYF.